These 11 T cell receptor beta chains share one sample of origin, sequenced in a study of spatial heterogeneity in lung cancer. MiXCR, applied by TCRdb to the 5' RACE reads, yields one record per CDR3 protein. The sample lists about 6,800 distinct CDR3 sequences, 11% to 15% occurring once. Whole-study results and caveats: Tumoral mutation counts were tracked by counts of expanded intratumoral alpha and beta TCRs.

These receptors' antigens are unknown. Time point defined: sample taken at primary tumor resection. The sample in question was lung tumor tissue, obtained at surgery. The source is a male donor with early-stage non-small cell lung cancer.

This clonotype has ten or more counts. This chain connects TRBV5-6 to TRBJ2-7; D is undetermined. This CDR3 spans 13 amino acids. Germline assignment: CDR1 SGHDT and CDR2 YYEEEE. Trimming cost V 2 bases and J 5 bases, with 11 bases left between them. The CDR3 nucleotides are TGTGCCAGCAGCTTTAGGGTGATTGACGAGCAGTACTTC. This translates into CASSFRVIDEQYF. Full variable domain (outside the CDR3, taken from reference TRBV5-6 and TRBJ2-7): DAGVTQSPTHLIKTRGQQVTLRCSPKSGHDTVSWYQQALGQGPQFIFQYYEEEERQRGNFPDRFSGHQFPNYSSELNVNALLLGDSALYLCASSFRVIDEQYFGPGTRLTVT.

This clonotype was detected ten times or more. The CDR3 spells CASSFGQGNYGYTF. In DNA, the CDR3 is TGTGCCAGCAGCTTTGGGCAGGGGAACTATGGCTACACCTTC. The rearrangement joins TRBV5-4 to TRBJ1-2; TRBD1 might be the D (6 bases). The germline gives CDR1 SGHNT, CDR2 YYREEE (reference sequence). There are 14 residues in the CDR3. V lost 2 bases, J lost 2 bases, and 10 bases lay in between.

This clonotype was observed many times. The V gene is TRBV9, the J gene TRBJ2-1; 9 bases map to TRBD2. Losses at the gene ends were 4 bases for V and 9 bases for J; bases not matched to a gene: 2. This CDR3 has 12 amino acids. Germline CDR1 and CDR2: SGDLS and YYNGEE. CDR3 sequence: CASSLTSGEQFF. CDR3 nucleotides: TGTGCCAGCAGCCTGACTAGCGGTGAGCAGTTCTTC. The complete variable domain, with remaining parts taken from reference TRBV9 and TRBJ2-1, reads DSGVTQTPKHLITATGQRVTLRCSPRSGDLSVYWYQQSLDQGLQFLIQYYNGEERAKGNILERFSAQQFPDLHSELNLSSLELGDSALYFCASSLTSGEQFFGPGTRLTVL.

This clonotype has a count of ten or more. The rearrangement joins TRBV29-1 to TRBJ2-6; D gene uncertain. This CDR3 has 12 residues. Trimming stripped 6 bases from V and 0 bases from J, with 3 bases between. Germline V gene sequence: CDR1 SQVTM, CDR2 ANQGSEA. Here the CDR3 DNA reads TGCAGCGTCAACTCTGGGGCCAACGTCCTGACTTTC. This codes for CSVNSGANVLTF.

This clonotype was recorded at least ten times. The chain couples TRBV6-6 to TRBJ1-5; weak D call: TRBD1 (5 bases). CDR3 size: 15 residues. The germline V and J ends were trimmed by 4 bases and 1 base, with 11 bases remaining between them. Per germline, CDR1 MNHNY and CDR2 SVGAGI (reference sequence). In DNA form, the CDR3 reads TGTGCCAGCAGTTCGGGACTCCTGAGCAATCAGCCCCAGCATTTT. Amino acid sequence: CASSSGLLSNQPQHF.

This clonotype rates as medium-sized. V is TRBV20-1 and J is TRBJ2-3; 8 positions agree with TRBD2. The J segment lost 0 bases and the V segment lost 4 bases, leaving 6 bases of the junction unmatched. Germline V gene data show CDR1 as DFQATT and CDR2 as SNEGSKA (reference sequence). This CDR3 is 15 amino acids long. DNA for the CDR3: TGCAGTGCTAACCCCAGCGGGAGTAGCACAGATACGCAGTATTTT. Protein: CSANPSGSSTDTQYF.

Sample share makes this clonotype medium-sized (0.01 to 0.1%). The chain employs TRBV15 and TRBJ2-1; D gene ambiguous. This CDR3 contains 11 residues. The V gene's germline CDR1 is LNHNV and CDR2 YYDKDF (reference sequence). Trimming cost V 6 bases and J 5 bases, with 5 bases left between them. The CDR3 sequence is CATSRNNEQFF. In DNA, the CDR3 is TGTGCCACCAGTCGGAACAATGAGCAGTTCTTC.

Relative to its sample, this clonotype is medium-sized. V usage is TRBV5-1 and J usage is TRBJ1-1; D gene unclear. The CDR3 loop spans 14 amino acids. Trimming shortened V by 0 bases and J by 3 bases, and 9 bases separated the two germline ends. CDR1 and CDR2 (germline): SGHRS, YFSETQ. CDR3 sequence reads: CASSLVGSYTEAFF. The DNA for the CDR3 is TGCGCCAGCAGCTTGGTCGGAAGTTACACTGAAGCTTTCTTT.

This clonotype was recorded at least ten times. The chain uses TRBV11-2 and TRBJ2-2; D unresolved. Germline CDR1 is SGHAT and CDR2 is FQNNGV. This CDR3 region has 14 residues. V gave up 3 bases and J gave up 5 bases, with 10 bases separating them. Here the CDR3 reads CASSFQSLTGELFF. DNA of the CDR3: TGTGCCAGCAGCTTTCAGTCTTTAACCGGGGAGCTGTTTTTT.

This clonotype was observed a few times. The V and J genes are TRBV20-1 and TRBJ1-3; 8 bases agree with TRBD1. The V gene end was trimmed by 6 bases and the J gene end by 2 bases; junction bases not matched to a gene: 6. Germline V gene data show CDR1 as DFQATT and CDR2 as SNEGSKA (reference sequence). This CDR3 has 14 amino acids. DNA of the CDR3: TGCAGTGCAGGCAGGGGGCGGACTGGAAACACCATATATTTT. Translation gives CSAGRGRTGNTIYF.

This clonotype showed up many times. This chain uses TRBV7-9 with TRBJ2-7; TRBD1 agrees at 9 bases. Germline trimming cut 6 bases from V and 3 bases from J; bases unmatched to any gene: 9. This CDR3 is built from 15 residues. From germline, CDR1 is SEHNR and CDR2 FQNEAQ (reference sequence). The CDR3 sequence is CASSSTGGYFYEQYF. The DNA for the CDR3 is TGTGCCAGCAGTTCCACAGGGGGCTACTTCTACGAGCAGTACTTC.